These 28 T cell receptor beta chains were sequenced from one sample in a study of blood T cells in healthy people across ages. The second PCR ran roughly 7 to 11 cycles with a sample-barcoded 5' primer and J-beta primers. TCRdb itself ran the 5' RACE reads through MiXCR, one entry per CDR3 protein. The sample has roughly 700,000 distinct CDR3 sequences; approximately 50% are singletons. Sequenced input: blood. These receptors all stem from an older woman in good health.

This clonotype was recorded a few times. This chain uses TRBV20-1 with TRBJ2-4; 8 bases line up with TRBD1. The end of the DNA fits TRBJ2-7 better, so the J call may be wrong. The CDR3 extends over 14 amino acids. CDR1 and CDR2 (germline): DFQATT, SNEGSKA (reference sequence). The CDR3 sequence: CSARDDRGSHEQYF. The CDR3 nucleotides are TGCAGTGCTAGAGATGACAGGGGTTCCCACGAGCAGTACTTC.

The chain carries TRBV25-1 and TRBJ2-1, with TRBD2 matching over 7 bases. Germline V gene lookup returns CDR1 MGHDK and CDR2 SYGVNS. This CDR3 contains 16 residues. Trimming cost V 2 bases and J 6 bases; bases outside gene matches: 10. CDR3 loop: CASSEGASGRANEQFF. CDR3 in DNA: TGTGCCAGCAGTGAAGGCGCTAGTGGGAGGGCCAATGAGCAGTTCTTC.

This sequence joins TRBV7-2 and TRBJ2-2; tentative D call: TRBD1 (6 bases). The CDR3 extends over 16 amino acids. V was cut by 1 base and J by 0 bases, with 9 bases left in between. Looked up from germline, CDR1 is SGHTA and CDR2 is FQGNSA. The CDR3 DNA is TGTGCCAGCAGCTTAGTGAGACAGGCGAACACCGGGGAGCTGTTTTTT. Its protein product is CASSLVRQANTGELFF.

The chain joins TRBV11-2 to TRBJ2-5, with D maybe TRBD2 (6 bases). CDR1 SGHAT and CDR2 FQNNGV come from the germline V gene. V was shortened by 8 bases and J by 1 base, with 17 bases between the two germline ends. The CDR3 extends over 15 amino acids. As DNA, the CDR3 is TGTGCCAGCGGACCCGGGAGTTGGAGCCAAGAGACCCAGTACTTC. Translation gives CASGPGSWSQETQYF. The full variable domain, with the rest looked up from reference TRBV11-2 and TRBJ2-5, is EAGVAQSPRYKIIEKRQSVAFWCNPISGHATLYWYQQILGQGPKLLIQFQNNGVVDDSQLPKDRFSAERLKGVDSTLKIQPAKLEDSAVYLCASGPGSWSQETQYFGPGTRLLVL.

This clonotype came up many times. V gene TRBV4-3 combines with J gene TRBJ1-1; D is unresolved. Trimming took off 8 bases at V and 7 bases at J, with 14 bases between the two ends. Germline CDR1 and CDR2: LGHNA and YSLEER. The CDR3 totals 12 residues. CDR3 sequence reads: CASGSVGGEAFF. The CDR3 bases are TGCGCCAGCGGAAGCGTGGGCGGTGAAGCTTTCTTT.

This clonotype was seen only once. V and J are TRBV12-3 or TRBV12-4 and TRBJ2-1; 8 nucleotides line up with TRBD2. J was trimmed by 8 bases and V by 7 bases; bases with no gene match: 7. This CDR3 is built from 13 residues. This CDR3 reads CASKREWIDEQFF. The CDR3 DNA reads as TGTGCCAGCAAGCGGGAGTGGATCGATGAGCAGTTCTTC.

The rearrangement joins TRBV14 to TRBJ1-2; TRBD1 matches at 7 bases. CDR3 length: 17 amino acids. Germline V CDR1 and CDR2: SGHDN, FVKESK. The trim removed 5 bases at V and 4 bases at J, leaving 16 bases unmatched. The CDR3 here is CASSSSQAGTDSYGYTF. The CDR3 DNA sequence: TGTGCCAGCAGCTCATCCCAGGCCGGGACAGACTCCTATGGCTACACCTTC.

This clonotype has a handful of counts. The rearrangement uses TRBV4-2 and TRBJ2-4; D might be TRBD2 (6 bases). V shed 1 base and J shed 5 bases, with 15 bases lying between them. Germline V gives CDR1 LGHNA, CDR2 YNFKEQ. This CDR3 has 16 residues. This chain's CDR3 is CASSQGRGGKQNIQYF. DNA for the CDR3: TGTGCCAGCAGCCAAGGCCGGGGCGGGAAGCAAAACATTCAGTACTTC.

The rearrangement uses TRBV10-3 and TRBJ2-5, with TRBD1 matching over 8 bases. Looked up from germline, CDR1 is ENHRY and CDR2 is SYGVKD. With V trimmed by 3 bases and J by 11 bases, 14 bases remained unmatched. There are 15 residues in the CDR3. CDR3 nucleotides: TGTGCCATCAGTGACCAGGGGGCGACTTACAATGAGCAGTACTTC. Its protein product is CAISDQGATYNEQYF.

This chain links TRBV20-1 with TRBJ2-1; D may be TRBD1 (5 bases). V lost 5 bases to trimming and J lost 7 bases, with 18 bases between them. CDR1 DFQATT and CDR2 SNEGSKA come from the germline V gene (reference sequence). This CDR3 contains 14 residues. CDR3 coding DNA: TGCAGTGCTCCTACCAGGGTTAGCAGGAATGAGCAGTTCTTC. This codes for CSAPTRVSRNEQFF.

The CDR3 bases are TGCAGTGCTAGTACCAGCGGGAGTATCACAGATACGCAGTATTTT. Translation gives CSASTSGSITDTQYF. V is TRBV20-1 and J is TRBJ2-3; TRBD2 matches at 8 bases. V shed 3 bases, J shed 2 bases, and the junction held 7 bases outside the gene matches. The CDR3 runs 15 residues. CDR1 is DFQATT and CDR2 is SNEGSKA in the germline V gene (reference sequence).

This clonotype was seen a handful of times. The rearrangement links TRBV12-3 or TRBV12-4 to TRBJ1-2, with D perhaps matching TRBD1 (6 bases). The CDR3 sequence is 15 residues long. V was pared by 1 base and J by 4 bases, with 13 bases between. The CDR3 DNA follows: TGTGCCAGCAGTTTAGGAAGACAGGTAGCCTATGGCTACACCTTC. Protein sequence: CASSLGRQVAYGYTF.

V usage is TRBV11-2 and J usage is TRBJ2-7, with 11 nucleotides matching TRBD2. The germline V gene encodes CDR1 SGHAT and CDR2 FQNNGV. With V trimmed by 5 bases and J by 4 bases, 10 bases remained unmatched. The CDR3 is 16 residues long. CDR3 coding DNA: TGTGCCAGCAGCACTAATAGCGGGAGGGCCGGATACGAGCAGTACTTC. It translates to CASSTNSGRAGYEQYF.

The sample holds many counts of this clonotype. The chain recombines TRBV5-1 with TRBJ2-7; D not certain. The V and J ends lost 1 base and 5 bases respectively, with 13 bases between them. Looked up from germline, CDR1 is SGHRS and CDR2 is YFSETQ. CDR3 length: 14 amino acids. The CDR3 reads CASSLKGLGNEQYF. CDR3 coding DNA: TGCGCCAGCAGCTTGAAGGGTCTCGGCAACGAGCAGTACTTC.

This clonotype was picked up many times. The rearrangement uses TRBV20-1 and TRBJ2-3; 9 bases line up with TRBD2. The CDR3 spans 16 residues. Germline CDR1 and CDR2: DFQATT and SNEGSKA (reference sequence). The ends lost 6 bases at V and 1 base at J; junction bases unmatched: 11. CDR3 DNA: TGCAGTGCCCAAGCCTTAGCGGGAGTTCGCACAGATACGCAGTATTTT. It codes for CSAQALAGVRTDTQYF.

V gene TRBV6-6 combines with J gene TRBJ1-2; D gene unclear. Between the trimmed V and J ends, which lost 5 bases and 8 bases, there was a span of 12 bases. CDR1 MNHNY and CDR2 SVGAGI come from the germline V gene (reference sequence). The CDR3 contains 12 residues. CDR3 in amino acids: CASSSFGGGYTF. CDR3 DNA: TGTGCCAGCAGTAGTTTTGGCGGGGGCTACACCTTC.

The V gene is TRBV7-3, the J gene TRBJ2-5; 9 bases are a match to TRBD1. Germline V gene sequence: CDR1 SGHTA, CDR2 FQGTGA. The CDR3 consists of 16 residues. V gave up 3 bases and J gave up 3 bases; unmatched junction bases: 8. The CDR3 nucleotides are TGTGCCAGCAGCTTGACGAACAGGGGGCGCGAAGAGACCCAGTACTTC. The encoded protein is CASSLTNRGREETQYF.

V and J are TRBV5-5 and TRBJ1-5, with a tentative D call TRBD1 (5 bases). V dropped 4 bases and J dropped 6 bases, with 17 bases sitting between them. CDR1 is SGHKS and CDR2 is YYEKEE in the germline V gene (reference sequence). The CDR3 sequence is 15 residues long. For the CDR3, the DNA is TGTGCCAGCAGCACCCAATGGGGGGGAAGTCAGCCCCAGCATTTT. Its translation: CASSTQWGGSQPQHF. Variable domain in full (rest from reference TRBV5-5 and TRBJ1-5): DAGVTQSPTHLIKTRGQQVTLRCSPISGHKSVSWYQQVLGQGPQFIFQYYEKEERGRGNFPDRFSARQFPNYSSELNVNALLLGDSALYLCASSTQWGGSQPQHFGDGTRLSIL.

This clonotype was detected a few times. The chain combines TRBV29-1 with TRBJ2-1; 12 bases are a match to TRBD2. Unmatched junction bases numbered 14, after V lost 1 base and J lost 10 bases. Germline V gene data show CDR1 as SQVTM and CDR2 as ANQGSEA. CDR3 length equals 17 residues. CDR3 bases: TGCAGCGTTGAAGGACTAGCGGGAGTCGAAGGGTTGGACGAGCAGTTCTTC. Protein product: CSVEGLAGVEGLDEQFF.

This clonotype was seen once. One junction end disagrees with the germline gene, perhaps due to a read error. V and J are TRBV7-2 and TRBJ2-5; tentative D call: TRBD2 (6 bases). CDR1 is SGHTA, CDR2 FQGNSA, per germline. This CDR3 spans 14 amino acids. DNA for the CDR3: TGTGTCAGCAGCTTAGCGGCGGGCCAAGAGACCCAGTACTTC. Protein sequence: CVSSLAAGQETQYF.

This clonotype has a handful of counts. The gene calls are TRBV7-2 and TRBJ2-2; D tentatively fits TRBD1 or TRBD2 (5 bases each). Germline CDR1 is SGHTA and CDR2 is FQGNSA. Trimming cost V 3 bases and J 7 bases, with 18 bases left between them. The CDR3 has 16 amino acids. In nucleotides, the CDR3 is TGTGCCAGCAGCTTTCAGGAGGCAGGGCAGGGCGGGGAGCTGTTTTTT. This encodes CASSFQEAGQGGELFF.

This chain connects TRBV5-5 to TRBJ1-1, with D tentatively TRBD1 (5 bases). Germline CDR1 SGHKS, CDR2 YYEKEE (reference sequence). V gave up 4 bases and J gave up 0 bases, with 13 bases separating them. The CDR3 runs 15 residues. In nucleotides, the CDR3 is TGTGCCAGCAGCGCCCCCGGGACCATGAACACTGAAGCTTTCTTT. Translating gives CASSAPGTMNTEAFF.

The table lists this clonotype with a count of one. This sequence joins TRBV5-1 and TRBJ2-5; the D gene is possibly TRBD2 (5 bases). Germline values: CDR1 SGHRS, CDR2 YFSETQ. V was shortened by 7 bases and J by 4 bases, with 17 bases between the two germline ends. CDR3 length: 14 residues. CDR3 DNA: TGCGCCAGCGCCTGGAGGACGTACCTAGAGACCCAGTACTTC. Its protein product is CASAWRTYLETQYF.

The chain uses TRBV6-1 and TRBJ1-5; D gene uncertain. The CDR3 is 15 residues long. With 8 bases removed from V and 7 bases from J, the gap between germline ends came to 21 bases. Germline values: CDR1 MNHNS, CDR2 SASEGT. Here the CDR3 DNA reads TGTGCCAGCCGGAGACAAGGAGGGTTCGGGCAGCCCCAGCATTTT. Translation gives CASRRQGGFGQPQHF.

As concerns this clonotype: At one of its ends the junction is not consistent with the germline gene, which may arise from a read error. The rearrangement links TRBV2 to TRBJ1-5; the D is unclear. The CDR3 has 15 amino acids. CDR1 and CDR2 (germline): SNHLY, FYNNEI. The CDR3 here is CASRLHSAGNRPQHF. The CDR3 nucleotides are TGTGCCAGCAGGTTGCACAGCGCGGGCAATCGGCCCCAGCATTTT.

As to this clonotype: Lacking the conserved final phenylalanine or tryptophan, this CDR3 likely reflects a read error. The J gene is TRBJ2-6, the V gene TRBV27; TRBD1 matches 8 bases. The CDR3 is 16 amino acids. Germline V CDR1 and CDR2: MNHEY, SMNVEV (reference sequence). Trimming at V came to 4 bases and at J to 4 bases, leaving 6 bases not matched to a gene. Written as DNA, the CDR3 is TGTGCCAGCAGTTCCCAGGGGGCACGAGGGGCCAACGTCCTGACTTTG. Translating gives CASSSQGARGANVLTL.

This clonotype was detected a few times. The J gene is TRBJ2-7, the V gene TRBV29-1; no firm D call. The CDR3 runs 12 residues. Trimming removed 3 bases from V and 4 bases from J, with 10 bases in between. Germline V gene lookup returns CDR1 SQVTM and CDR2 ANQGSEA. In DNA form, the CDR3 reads TGCAGCGTTGAGGCCGCTAGGTACGAGCAGTACTTC. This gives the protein CSVEAARYEQYF.

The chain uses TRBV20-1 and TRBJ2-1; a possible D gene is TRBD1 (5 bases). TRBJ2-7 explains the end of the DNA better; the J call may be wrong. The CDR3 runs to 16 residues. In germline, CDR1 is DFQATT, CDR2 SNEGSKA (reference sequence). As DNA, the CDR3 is TGCAGTGCTAGGTCGAACGGACAAGGATCCTACAATGAGCAGTACTTC. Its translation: CSARSNGQGSYNEQYF.